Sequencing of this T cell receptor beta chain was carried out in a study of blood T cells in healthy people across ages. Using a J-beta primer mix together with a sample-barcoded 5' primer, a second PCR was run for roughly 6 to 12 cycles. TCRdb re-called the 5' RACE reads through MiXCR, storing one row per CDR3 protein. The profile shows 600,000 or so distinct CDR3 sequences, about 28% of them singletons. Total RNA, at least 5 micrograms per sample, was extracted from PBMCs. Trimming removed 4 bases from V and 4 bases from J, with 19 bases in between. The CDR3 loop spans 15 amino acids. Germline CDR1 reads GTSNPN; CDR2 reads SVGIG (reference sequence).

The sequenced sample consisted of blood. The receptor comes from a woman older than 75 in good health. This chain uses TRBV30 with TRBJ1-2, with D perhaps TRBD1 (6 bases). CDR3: CAWISNRVAGYGYTF. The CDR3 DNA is TGTGCCTGGATATCGAACAGGGTTGCTGGCTATGGCTACACCTTC.